This TCR beta chain came from a study of T cell responses to AZD1222 COVID-19 vaccine. As for the study in general: Pooling covered second doses at about 4 or about 12 weeks.

This clone was counted between two and nine times. Its antigen is unknown. Study results and caveats: With dominance at 160-218 and 743-854, vaccine-associated CD4 TCRs spanned spike.

Clones were sequenced by immunoSEQ multiplex PCR, and TCRdb holds only the in-frame ones, with some missing. The table includes just over 95,000 clones, approximately 88% detected once. Per the germline V gene, CDR1 is SGHDT and CDR2 is YYEEEE. This CDR3 comprises 14 residues. The V gene lost 4 bases and the J gene lost 0 bases, with 8 bases spanning the gap. The chain combines TRBV5-6 with TRBJ2-1; D might be TRBD1 (6 bases). This receptor was taken from an adult in good health. The sample was peripheral blood, taken on day 0 of AZD1222 vaccination. CDR3 sequence: CASSPRGSYNEQFF. CDR3 bases: TGTGCCAGCAGCCCCAGGGGCTCCTACAATGAGCAGTTCTTC.